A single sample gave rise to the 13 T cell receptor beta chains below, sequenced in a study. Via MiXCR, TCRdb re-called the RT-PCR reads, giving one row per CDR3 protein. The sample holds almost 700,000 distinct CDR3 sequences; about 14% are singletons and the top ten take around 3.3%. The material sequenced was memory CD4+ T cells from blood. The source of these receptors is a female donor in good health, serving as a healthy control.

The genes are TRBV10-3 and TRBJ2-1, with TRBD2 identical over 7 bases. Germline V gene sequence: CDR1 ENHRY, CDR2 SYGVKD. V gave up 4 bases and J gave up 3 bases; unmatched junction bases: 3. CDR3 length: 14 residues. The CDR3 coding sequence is TGTGCCATCAGTGGGAGCGGGGACTACAATGAGCAGTTCTTC. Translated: CAISGSGDYNEQFF.

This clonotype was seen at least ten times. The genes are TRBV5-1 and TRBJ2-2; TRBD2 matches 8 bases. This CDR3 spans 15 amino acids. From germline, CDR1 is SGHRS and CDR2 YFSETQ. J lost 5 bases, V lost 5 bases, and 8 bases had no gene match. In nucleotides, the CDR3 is TGCGCCAGCAGTCGACTAGCGTCTGGGACCGGGGAGCTGTTTTTT. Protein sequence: CASSRLASGTGELFF.

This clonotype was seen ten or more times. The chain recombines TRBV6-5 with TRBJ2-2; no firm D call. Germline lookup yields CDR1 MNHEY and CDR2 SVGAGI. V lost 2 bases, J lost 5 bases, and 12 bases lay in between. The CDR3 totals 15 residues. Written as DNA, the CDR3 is TGTGCCAGCAGTTACGGTTCGACACTAACCGGGGAGCTGTTTTTT. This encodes CASSYGSTLTGELFF.

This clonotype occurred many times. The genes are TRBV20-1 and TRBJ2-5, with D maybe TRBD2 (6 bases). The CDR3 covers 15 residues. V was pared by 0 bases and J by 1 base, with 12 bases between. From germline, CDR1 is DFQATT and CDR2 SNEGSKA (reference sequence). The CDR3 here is CSARDPRDFQETQYF. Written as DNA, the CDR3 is TGCAGTGCTAGAGATCCGCGGGACTTCCAAGAGACCCAGTACTTC.

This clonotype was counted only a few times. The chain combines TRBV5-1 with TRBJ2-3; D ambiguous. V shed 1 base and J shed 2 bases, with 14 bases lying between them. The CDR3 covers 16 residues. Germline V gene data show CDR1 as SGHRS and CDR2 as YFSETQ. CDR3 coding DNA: TGCGCCAGCAGCTTGTTTGCTCGGACCCTCACAGATACGCAGTATTTT. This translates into CASSLFARTLTDTQYF. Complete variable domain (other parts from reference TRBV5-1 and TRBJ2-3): KAGVTQTPRYLIKTRGQQVTLSCSPISGHRSVSWYQQTPGQGLQFLFEYFSETQRNKGNFPGRFSGRQFSNSRSEMNVSTLELGDSALYLCASSLFARTLTDTQYFGPGTRLTVL.

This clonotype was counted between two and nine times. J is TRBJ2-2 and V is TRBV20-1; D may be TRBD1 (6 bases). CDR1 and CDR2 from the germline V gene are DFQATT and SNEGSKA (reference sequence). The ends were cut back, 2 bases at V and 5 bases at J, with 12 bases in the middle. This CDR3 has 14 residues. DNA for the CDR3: TGCAGTGCTAGAACGCCACAGGGAACCGGGGAGCTGTTTTTT. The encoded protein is CSARTPQGTGELFF.

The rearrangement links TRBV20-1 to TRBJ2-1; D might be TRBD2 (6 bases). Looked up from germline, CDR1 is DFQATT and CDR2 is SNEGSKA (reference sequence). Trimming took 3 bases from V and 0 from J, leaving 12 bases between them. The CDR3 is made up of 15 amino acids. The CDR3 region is CSARGTGRSYNEQFF. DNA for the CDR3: TGCAGTGCTAGGGGGACTGGCCGCTCCTACAATGAGCAGTTCTTC.

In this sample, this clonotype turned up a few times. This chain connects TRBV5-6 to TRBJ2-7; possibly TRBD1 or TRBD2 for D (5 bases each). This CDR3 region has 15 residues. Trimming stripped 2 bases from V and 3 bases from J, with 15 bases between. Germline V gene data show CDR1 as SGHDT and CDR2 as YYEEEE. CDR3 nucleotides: TGTGCCAGCAGCTTCGGGGACGAAAGATTCTACGAGCAGTACTTC. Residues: CASSFGDERFYEQYF.

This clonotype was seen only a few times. CDR3 amino acids: CASSFSGTPGDEQYF. The CDR3 DNA sequence: TGTGCCAGCAGCTTTAGTGGGACTCCTGGCGACGAGCAGTACTTC. The chain joins TRBV7-2 to TRBJ2-7; tentatively, D is TRBD2 (6 bases). V dropped 3 bases and J dropped 5 bases, with 17 bases sitting between them. There are 15 residues in the CDR3. The germline V gene encodes CDR1 SGHTA and CDR2 FQGNSA.

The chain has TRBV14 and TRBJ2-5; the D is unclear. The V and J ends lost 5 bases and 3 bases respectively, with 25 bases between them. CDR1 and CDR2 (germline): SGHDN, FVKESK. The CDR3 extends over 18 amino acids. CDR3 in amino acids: CASSLRYNTASGKETQYF. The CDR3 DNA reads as TGTGCCAGCAGCTTACGGTACAATACAGCCTCCGGAAAAGAGACCCAGTACTTC.

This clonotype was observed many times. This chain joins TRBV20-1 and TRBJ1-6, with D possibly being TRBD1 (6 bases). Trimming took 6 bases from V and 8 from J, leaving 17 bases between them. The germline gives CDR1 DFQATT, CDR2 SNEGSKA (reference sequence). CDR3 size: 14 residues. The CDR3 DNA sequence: TGCAGTGCCGGGGGAAGGGGGTCATATTCACCCCTCCACTTT. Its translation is CSAGGRGSYSPLHF.

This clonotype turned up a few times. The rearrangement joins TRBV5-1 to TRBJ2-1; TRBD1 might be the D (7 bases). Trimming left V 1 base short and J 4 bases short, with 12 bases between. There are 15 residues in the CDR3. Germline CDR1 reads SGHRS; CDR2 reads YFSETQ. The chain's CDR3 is CASSLWSGGYNEQFF. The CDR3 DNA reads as TGCGCCAGCAGCTTGTGGTCAGGGGGGTACAATGAGCAGTTCTTC.

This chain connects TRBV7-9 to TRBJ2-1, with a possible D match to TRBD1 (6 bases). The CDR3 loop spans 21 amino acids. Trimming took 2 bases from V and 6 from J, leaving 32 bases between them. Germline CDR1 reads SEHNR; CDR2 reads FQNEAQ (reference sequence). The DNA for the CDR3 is TGTGCCAGCAGCTTATCTACAGGGTTTACTTTGACTATATCTACTACCAATGAGCAGTTCTTC. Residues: CASSLSTGFTLTISTTNEQFF.